This TCR beta chain is drawn from a study of CD8 T cells in ankylosing spondylitis. Study-wide findings and caveats: Disease-linked clones bore a CD8+ phenotype and were relatively rare in peripheral blood. The clones that were linked to disease were reported to be significantly enriched in matched synovial fluid samples from ankylosing spondylitis patients. One TCR beta motif, made up of about 8 highly homologous variants, appeared characteristic of ankylosing spondylitis blood. Earlier literature documents some of the motif variants in reactive arthritis synovial fluid and blood.

With respect to this clonotype: What it recognizes is unknown.

The CDR3 length is 13 residues. V lost 5 bases and J 1 base, leaving 8 bases between the germline ends. MiXCR was run by TCRdb on the 5' RACE reads, yielding one entry per CDR3 protein. In the table there are a few hundred thousand distinct CDR3 sequences, 20% of which are singletons. Input material: blood, either unsorted or a sorted T cell fraction (not recorded which). The chain has TRBV12-3 or TRBV12-4 and TRBJ1-2; D not resolved. The clonotype comes from a male donor with ankylosing spondylitis or in good health (not recorded which). The CDR3 protein is CASSPDLNYGYTF. CDR3 bases: TGTGCCAGCAGTCCCGACCTTAACTATGGCTACACCTTC.